These T cell receptor beta chains were read from a single sample in a study of T cell responses to AZD1222 COVID-19 vaccine. The table came from immunoSEQ multiplex PCR; TCRdb's copy has only in-frame clones and leaves some out. The sample has about 170,000 clones, just under 95% seen once; the top ten hold roughly 1.6%. The specimen was peripheral blood, collected on day 0 of AZD1222 vaccination. The source is an adult in good health. Both conserved end residues are part of each CDR3. The D gene is left open where the match is weak. For some rows the clone size is stated as once, few or many, or as a class when expanded; others skip it.

d_call | j_call | clone_size | v_call | cdr3_nt | cdr3_aa
TRBD2 | TRBJ2-7 | - | TRBV29-1 | TGCAGCGTCCGAAGTAGGCCTAGGACTAGCGGGCCGACCTACGAGCAGTACTTC | CSVRSRPRTSGPTYEQYF
TRBD1 | TRBJ1-5 | - | TRBV6-5 | TGTGCCAGCATTCAGGGGGCTTATAGCAATCAGCCCCAGCATTTT | CASIQGAYSNQPQHF
TRBD1 | TRBJ1-2 | - | TRBV2 | TGTGCCAGCAGTGAAGGACAGGGCTATGGCTACACCTTC | CASSEGQGYGYTF
- | TRBJ2-2 | - | TRBV5-4 | TGTGCCAGCAGCTTGGAAGGTAGCGATGGCACCGGGGAGCTGTTTTTT | CASSLEGSDGTGELFF
- | TRBJ1-1 | - | TRBV7-9 | TGTGCCAGCAGCCCCGGCCTAAACACTGAAGCTTTCTTT | CASSPGLNTEAFF
- | TRBJ2-7 | - | TRBV6-5 | TGTGCCAGCAGTTCCGGGATATCCTCCTACGAGCAGTACTTC | CASSSGISSYEQYF
- | TRBJ1-1 | - | TRBV5-1 | TGCGCCAGCAGCTTGGGTGGGGGCACTGAAGCTTTCTTT | CASSLGGGTEAFF
- | TRBJ2-2 | - | TRBV5-3 | TGTGCCAGAAGCCGGAGGGACCCTAGGACCGGGGAGCTGTTTTTT | CARSRRDPRTGELFF
- | TRBJ1-3 | few | TRBV10-1 | TGCGCCCGGTGGTGGGCCAGGCGCTGCGGGGGGAACACCATATATTTT | CARWWARRCGGNTIYF
TRBD2 | TRBJ2-1 | - | TRBV5-1 | TGCGCCAGCAGCTTTGGGACTAGCGGGAGCGTCTACAATGAGCAGTTCTTC | CASSFGTSGSVYNEQFF
TRBD2 | TRBJ2-3 | - | TRBV30 | TGTGCCTGGACAATGGGACTAGACGGAACAGATACGCAGTATTTT | CAWTMGLDGTDTQYF
- | TRBJ2-3 | - | TRBV7-2 | TGTGCCAGCAGCTTAGTTGGGGCCGATACGCAGTATTTT | CASSLVGADTQYF
TRBD1 | TRBJ2-7 | - | TRBV2 | TGTGCCAGCAGTGGGGGGACAGGGAGGAACGAGCAGTACTTC | CASSGGTGRNEQYF
TRBD2 | TRBJ2-1 | once | TRBV5-4 | TGTGCCAGCAGCTCTAGCGGGAGAAGGAGGGTAGATGAGCAGTTCTTC | CASSSSGRRRVDEQFF
- | TRBJ2-7 | - | TRBV6-1 | TGTGCCAGCAGTGAAGTCGGCAGTTCTTACGAGCAGTACTTC | CASSEVGSSYEQYF
TRBD2 | TRBJ2-2 | - | TRBV5-4 | TGTGCCAGCAGCTCGGTAGCGGGGAGCACCGGGGAGCTGTTTTTT | CASSSVAGSTGELFF
- | TRBJ1-2 | - | TRBV5-1 | TGCGCCAGCAGCTTGGTCCCCGGGGGCGTTGGCTACACCTTC | CASSLVPGGVGYTF
TRBD1 | TRBJ2-3 | - | TRBV7-3 | TGTGCCAGCAGCCGAACAGGGGGAGATACGCAGTATTTT | CASSRTGGDTQYF
- | TRBJ1-2 | few | TRBV6-4 | TGTGCCAGCAGTCCCTACAGCGAGGACCCTAACTATGGCTACACCTTC | CASSPYSEDPNYGYTF
- | TRBJ1-3 | - | TRBV10-2 | TGCGCCACCGGGGCGGGAGGAAACACCATATATTTT | CATGAGGNTIYF
- | TRBJ1-1 | - | TRBV5-6 | TGTGCCAGCAGCTTGGCCGGTCAGATGAACACTGAAGCTTTCTTT | CASSLAGQMNTEAFF
TRBD1 | TRBJ1-5 | once | TRBV2 | TGTGCCAGCAGTGGGGGACAGGGTGGTCAGCCCCAGCATTTT | CASSGGQGGQPQHF